The clone carrying this TCR beta chain has a single count. V dropped 5 bases and J dropped 4; count of bases not matched to a gene: 14. CDR3 length equals 20 residues. Germline loops: CDR1 SGHNT, CDR2 YENEEA. The Seattle site enrolled patients during active infection and followed them longitudinally. This sample was included in a study of blood T cell repertoires in COVID-19. Turning to the study itself: Both acute and convalescent COVID-19 samples were obtained from the United States, Italy and Spain. Sample material is recorded as cDNA or gDNA derived from T cells, B-cell-depleted T cells, or PBMCs.

Per the original data handling: By means of reference gene primer amplification, nucleated cell counts were estimated. Sequenced by immunoSEQ multiplex PCR; TCRdb stores in-frame clones only, minus some. That table furnishes V, J and clone size, whereas the DNA furnished D and trimming. The sample consists of fewer than 450,000 clones, around 89% of them appearing once. Source material: peripheral blood. The chain employs TRBV11-3 and TRBJ2-1; TRBD2 agrees at 16 bases. The TCR was taken from a woman between 45 and 60 years old with COVID-19, enrolled during active disease. The CDR3 is CASSLGTSGGAILRYNEQFF. The CDR3 DNA sequence: TGTGCCAGCAGCCTAGGGACTAGCGGGGGGGCGATTCTCCGTTACAATGAGCAGTTCTTC.